The 30 T cell receptor beta chains given below trace back to one sample, sequenced in a study of response to subunit inactivated influenza vaccine. Each CDR3 protein is one row after TCRdb ran MiXCR on the RT-PCR reads. The sample yields under 200,000 distinct CDR3 sequences, 9.5% to 13% seen once. This specimen consisted of non-naive T cells sorted from PBMCs, obtained roughly 45 days after vaccination. The receptors were sampled from a middle-aged man who received an inactivated influenza vaccine.

This chain uses TRBV4-1 with TRBJ2-3; D is ambiguous. The germline V gene has CDR1 MGHRA and CDR2 YSYEKL. CDR3 length equals 15 residues. Deletions cut 0 bases from V and 0 bases from J, with 7 bases between. The CDR3 loop is CASSQDDPSTDTQYF. The CDR3 region has the DNA TGCGCCAGCAGCCAAGACGATCCTAGCACAGATACGCAGTATTTT.

The J gene is TRBJ1-2, the V gene TRBV19; perhaps TRBD1 as D (6 bases). This CDR3 has 15 amino acids. The germline gives CDR1 LNHDA, CDR2 SQIVND (reference sequence). Deletions cut 3 bases from V and 5 bases from J, with 16 bases between. The CDR3 DNA reads as TGTGCCAGTAGTATGGTCCGGCAGGGGAAGTATGGCTACACCTTC. Its translation is CASSMVRQGKYGYTF.

The chain links TRBV7-9 to TRBJ2-1; no firm D call. CDR1 is SEHNR, CDR2 FQNEAQ, per germline (reference sequence). Trimming cost V 2 bases and J 3 bases, with 5 bases left between them. CDR3 length equals 13 residues. As DNA, the CDR3 is TGTGCCAGCAGCTTATACAGCTACAATGAGCAGTTCTTC. Its translation: CASSLYSYNEQFF.

V usage is TRBV12-3 or TRBV12-4 and J usage is TRBJ2-7; D possibly matches TRBD1 or TRBD2 (5 bases each). CDR3 length: 13 amino acids. Between the trimmed V and J ends, which lost 7 bases and 7 bases, there was a span of 17 bases. The CDR3 bases are TGTGCCAGCACTCGGTTGGGGCGCGGGGAGCAGTACTTC. Translating gives CASTRLGRGEQYF.

Only a few counts were recorded for this clonotype. The chain couples TRBV6-1 to TRBJ2-1; either TRBD1 or TRBD2 may fit D (6 bases each). In germline, CDR1 is MNHNS, CDR2 SASEGT. The V and J ends lost 7 bases and 1 base respectively, with 11 bases between them. The CDR3 has 14 amino acids. The CDR3 sequence: CASMRGGSYNEQFF. The CDR3 DNA reads as TGTGCCAGCATGAGAGGGGGGTCCTACAATGAGCAGTTCTTC.

The V and J genes are TRBV7-2 and TRBJ2-1, with D unclear. Deletions cut 1 base from V and 9 bases from J, with 10 bases between. Germline V gives CDR1 SGHTA, CDR2 FQGNSA. This CDR3 comprises 13 residues. The CDR3 DNA reads TGTGCCAGCAGCTTAGTCCAGGTTCGTGAGCAGTTCTTC. Its translation is CASSLVQVREQFF.

The V call is TRBV5-1, the J call TRBJ1-4; D not resolved. Between the trimmed V and J ends, which lost 3 bases and 0 bases, there was a span of 9 bases. CDR1 and CDR2 (germline): SGHRS, YFSETQ. The CDR3 extends over 15 amino acids. The CDR3: CASSSYGATNEKLFF. The CDR3 region has the DNA TGCGCCAGCAGCTCCTACGGGGCAACTAATGAAAAACTGTTTTTT.

This clonotype has ten or more counts. The rearrangement uses TRBV9 and TRBJ1-2, with unresolved D. The CDR3 has 14 amino acids. V lost 0 bases, J lost 6 bases, and 12 bases lay in between. Germline CDR1 is SGDLS and CDR2 is YYNGEE. The CDR3 coding sequence is TGTGCCAGCAGCGTAGGGGTAGGGCGGAATGGCTACACCTTC. Translating gives CASSVGVGRNGYTF. Combining the CDR3 with reference TRBV9 and TRBJ1-2 gives the whole variable domain DSGVTQTPKHLITATGQRVTLRCSPRSGDLSVYWYQQSLDQGLQFLIQYYNGEERAKGNILERFSAQQFPDLHSELNLSSLELGDSALYFCASSVGVGRNGYTFGSGTRLTVV.

The chain uses TRBV10-2 and TRBJ2-7, with a tentative D call TRBD1 (7 bases). Germline lookup yields CDR1 WSHSY and CDR2 SAAADI. V gave up 5 bases and J gave up 3 bases, with 14 bases separating them. This CDR3 is 14 amino acids long. The chain's CDR3 is CASSPGGQSYEQYF. CDR3 DNA: TGCGCCAGCAGTCCCGGGGGACAGAGCTACGAGCAGTACTTC.

This clonotype was recorded at least ten times. The chain has TRBV7-2 and TRBJ2-1; weak D call: TRBD2 (6 bases). CDR3 length: 15 amino acids. The germline V and J ends were trimmed by 4 bases and 4 bases, with 14 bases remaining between them. The V gene's germline CDR1 is SGHTA and CDR2 FQGNSA. The CDR3 DNA is TGTGCCAGCAGCTCTTCAGGAGGGACGTACAATGAGCAGTTCTTC. It encodes CASSSSGGTYNEQFF.

This clonotype has a handful of counts. The CDR3, as DNA: TGCAGTGCAAAGACTAGCGGGGGAGCTAGCTCCTACAATGAGCAGTTCTTC. It yields the protein CSAKTSGGASSYNEQFF. This chain connects TRBV20-1 to TRBJ2-1, with 12 bases that match TRBD2. The V segment lost 6 bases and the J segment 0 bases; nucleotides outside the gene matches: 9. Germline CDR1 is DFQATT and CDR2 is SNEGSKA (reference sequence). The CDR3 is 17 residues long.

This clonotype was counted ten times or more. The chain uses TRBV25-1 and TRBJ2-5; 8 bases map to TRBD2. Germline values: CDR1 MGHDK, CDR2 SYGVNS. CDR3 length: 16 residues. The V segment lost 2 bases and the J segment 4 bases; nucleotides outside the gene matches: 9. CDR3 sequence: CASSEMRSGGGETQYF. DNA of the CDR3: TGTGCCAGCAGTGAAATGCGCTCGGGAGGGGGAGAGACCCAGTACTTC.

Comments on this clonotype: The junction departs from the called germline gene at one end, perhaps through a read error. The chain joins TRBV28 to TRBJ2-3; 9 bases line up with TRBD1. The CDR3 sequence is 18 residues long. Germline V gene lookup returns CDR1 MDHEN and CDR2 SYDVKM. The CDR3 spells CAISLVKRWTGDTDTQYF. The CDR3 DNA reads TGTGCCATCAGTTTAGTAAAAAGGTGGACAGGGGACACAGATACGCAGTATTTT.

This clonotype was recorded many times. V usage is TRBV20-1 and J usage is TRBJ2-5; no definite D call. The V end was cut by 6 bases, the J end by 1 base, with 9 bases between. The CDR3 loop spans 12 amino acids. Germline-derived CDR1 and CDR2 are DFQATT and SNEGSKA (reference sequence). For the CDR3, the DNA is TGCAGTGCCCGTGGGCTCCAAGAGACCCAGTACTTC. Translating it yields CSARGLQETQYF.

This clonotype was counted only a few times. The chain recombines TRBV5-5 with TRBJ2-7; no reliable D call. This CDR3 has 14 amino acids. The V and J ends lost 2 bases and 5 bases respectively, with 14 bases between them. In germline, CDR1 is SGHKS, CDR2 YYEKEE (reference sequence). CDR3 residues: CASSFNYPGHEQYF. The CDR3 DNA follows: TGTGCCAGCAGCTTCAACTATCCGGGCCACGAGCAGTACTTC.

V and J are TRBV20-1 and TRBJ1-2; TRBD1 matches 9 bases. Looked up from germline, CDR1 is DFQATT and CDR2 is SNEGSKA (reference sequence). V lost 0 bases and J lost 6; bases outside the gene matches: 11. CDR3 length equals 16 residues. The CDR3 region has the DNA TGCAGTGCTAGAGATTCAGGTGGACAGGGGAGAAATGGCTACACCTTC. Translating gives CSARDSGGQGRNGYTF.

This clonotype was counted many times. The chain combines TRBV28 with TRBJ1-1; the D gene is possibly TRBD1 (6 bases). Trimming stripped 3 bases from V and 7 bases from J, with 30 bases between. Germline CDR1 is MDHEN and CDR2 is SYDVKM. CDR3 length: 19 residues. CDR3 region: CASSFYPSTKSTGRSEAFF. CDR3 DNA: TGTGCCAGCAGTTTTTATCCCTCTACAAAATCTACAGGGAGAAGTGAAGCTTTCTTT.

This clonotype was seen only a few times. A junction boundary mismatches the germline segment, possibly from a read error. This rearrangement joins TRBV11-2 to TRBJ2-5; 15 bases are a match to TRBD2. Germline assignment: CDR1 SGHAT and CDR2 FQNNGV. This CDR3 region has 19 residues. Here the CDR3 DNA reads TGTGCCAGCAGCTTAAGCCTGGGACTAGCGGGGGGCCGCCAAGGGACCCAGTACTTC. Translation gives CASSLSLGLAGGRQGTQYF.

The chain employs TRBV5-6 and TRBJ1-6; D is ambiguous. The CDR3 length is 14 residues. The V gene lost 2 bases and the J gene lost 7 bases, with 10 bases spanning the gap. CDR1 is SGHDT, CDR2 YYEEEE, per germline. The CDR3 DNA follows: TGTGCCAGCAGCTTTAGAAGAACCAATTCACCCCTCCACTTT. Translated, it gives CASSFRRTNSPLHF.

This clonotype was recorded at least ten times. The CDR3 sequence: CASSPGTSSLGEQFF. In nucleotides, the CDR3 is TGTGCCAGCAGTCCCGGGACTAGCTCGCTAGGTGAGCAGTTCTTC. V usage is TRBV12-3 or TRBV12-4 and J usage is TRBJ2-1; 9 nucleotides agree with TRBD2. V lost 5 bases, J lost 9 bases, and 11 bases stayed unmatched. This CDR3 spans 15 amino acids.

This clonotype was seen ten or more times. The CDR3 bases are TGTGCCAGCAGCATTAGTTCGCCAGGGTCCTACGAGCAGTACTTC. It yields the protein CASSISSPGSYEQYF. The chain is built from TRBV7-2 and TRBJ2-7, with a possible D match to TRBD1 (5 bases). This CDR3 is 15 amino acids long. Germline CDR1 reads SGHTA; CDR2 reads FQGNSA. The V end was cut by 5 bases, the J end by 1 base, with 15 bases between. The full variable domain, completed using reference TRBV7-2 and TRBJ2-7, is GAGVSQSPSNKVTEKGKDVELRCDPISGHTALYWYRQSLGQGLEFLIYFQGNSAPDKSGLPSDRFSAERTGGSVSTLTIQRTQQEDSAVYLCASSISSPGSYEQYFGPGTRLTVT.

The rearrangement uses TRBV6-1 and TRBJ1-1, with 9 bases aligning to TRBD1. Germline V lookup: CDR1 MNHNS, CDR2 SASEGT. The length of the CDR3 is 13 residues. The V segment lost 7 bases and the J segment 9 bases; nucleotides outside the gene matches: 9. The CDR3: CASTLPGQGKAFF. DNA of the CDR3: TGTGCCAGCACCCTCCCCGGACAGGGGAAAGCTTTCTTT.

This clonotype was seen repeatedly, ten times or more. The chain recombines TRBV7-9 with TRBJ2-5, with 9 bases fitting TRBD2. The CDR3 is made up of 15 amino acids. With 3 bases clipped from V and 1 base from J, the junction kept 3 bases outside the gene matches. Germline V gene data show CDR1 as SEHNR and CDR2 as FQNEAQ (reference sequence). The CDR3 coding sequence is TGTGCCAGCAGCTTCCTAGCGGGGCCCCAAGAGACCCAGTACTTC. Translating gives CASSFLAGPQETQYF.

This clonotype appeared many times. CDR3 sequence (DNA): TGTGCCATCAGTGCCGGGGACTACGAGCAGTACTTC. Amino acids: CAISAGDYEQYF. This sequence joins TRBV10-3 and TRBJ2-7; D might be TRBD2 (5 bases). The germline V gene encodes CDR1 ENHRY and CDR2 SYGVKD. V was clipped by 4 bases and J by 3 bases, with 7 bases between them. The CDR3 is 12 residues long.

This chain joins TRBV18 and TRBJ2-1, with D maybe TRBD1 (5 bases). The V and J ends lost 5 bases and 5 bases respectively, with 16 bases between them. This CDR3 contains 15 residues. Per germline, CDR1 KGHSH and CDR2 LQKENI. CDR3 coding DNA: TGTGCCAGCTCAGACGGACAAGTCCCACACAATGAGCAGTTCTTC. Amino acid sequence: CASSDGQVPHNEQFF.

This clonotype has only a few counts. The chain combines TRBV4-3 with TRBJ2-7, with D unresolved. The CDR3 is 11 residues long. V was shortened by 1 base and J by 6 bases, with 4 bases between the two germline ends. Germline V gene sequence: CDR1 LGHNA, CDR2 YSLEER. CDR3 nucleotides: TGCGCCAGCAGCCAAGGAATCGAGCAGTACTTC. Translation: CASSQGIEQYF.

This clonotype occurred many times. The chain has TRBV4-1 and TRBJ2-1; a possible D gene is TRBD1 (6 bases). The CDR3 covers 14 residues. Germline V gene sequence: CDR1 MGHRA, CDR2 YSYEKL. V was trimmed by 5 bases and J by 3 bases, leaving 11 bases between them. The CDR3 sequence: CASSGQINYNEQFF. DNA for the CDR3: TGCGCCAGCAGCGGACAGATAAACTACAATGAGCAGTTCTTC.

This clonotype was found a few times. This rearrangement joins TRBV7-8 to TRBJ2-2, with 7 bases matching TRBD1. The CDR3 extends over 18 amino acids. With V trimmed by 4 bases and J by 4 bases, 15 bases remained unmatched. From germline, CDR1 is SGHVS and CDR2 FQNEAQ. CDR3 amino acids: CASSSKASGTVGTGELFF. In DNA form, the CDR3 reads TGTGCCAGCAGCTCCAAGGCCTCCGGGACAGTCGGCACCGGGGAGCTGTTTTTT.

The J gene is TRBJ2-1, the V gene TRBV2; D tentatively fits TRBD1 or TRBD2 (5 bases each). The CDR3 totals 15 residues. Germline V lookup: CDR1 SNHLY, CDR2 FYNNEI. V shed 1 base and J shed 10 bases, with 17 bases lying between them. The CDR3 sequence is CASSEGGRRFQEQFF. Here the CDR3 DNA reads TGTGCCAGCAGTGAAGGGGGACGGAGATTTCAGGAGCAGTTCTTC.

The chain recombines TRBV6-2 or TRBV6-3 with TRBJ2-7, with TRBD1 matching 7 bases. The CDR3 spans 14 residues. Germline loops: CDR1 MNHEY, CDR2 SVGEGT. V lost 1 base to trimming and J lost 2 bases; unmatched junction nucleotides: 2. CDR3 in DNA: TGTGCCAGCAGTTACTTGGGACAGACCTACGAGCAGTACTTC. Amino acid sequence: CASSYLGQTYEQYF.